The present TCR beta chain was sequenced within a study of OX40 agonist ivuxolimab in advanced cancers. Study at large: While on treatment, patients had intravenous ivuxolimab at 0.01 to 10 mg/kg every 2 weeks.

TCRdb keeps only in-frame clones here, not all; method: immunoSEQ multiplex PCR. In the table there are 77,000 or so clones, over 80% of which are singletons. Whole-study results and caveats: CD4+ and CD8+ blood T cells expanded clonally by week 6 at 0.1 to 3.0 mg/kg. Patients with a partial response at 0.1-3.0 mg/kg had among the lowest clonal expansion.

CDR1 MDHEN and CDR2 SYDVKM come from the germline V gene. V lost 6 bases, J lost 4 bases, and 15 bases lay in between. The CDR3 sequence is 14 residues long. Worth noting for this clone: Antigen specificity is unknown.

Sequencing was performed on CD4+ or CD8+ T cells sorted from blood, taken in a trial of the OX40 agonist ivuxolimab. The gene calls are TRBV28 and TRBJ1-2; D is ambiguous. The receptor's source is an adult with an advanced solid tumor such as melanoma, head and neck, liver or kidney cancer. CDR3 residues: CASSSTTDTYGYTF. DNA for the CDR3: TGTGCCAGCAGCTCAACGACCGACACCTATGGCTACACCTTC.